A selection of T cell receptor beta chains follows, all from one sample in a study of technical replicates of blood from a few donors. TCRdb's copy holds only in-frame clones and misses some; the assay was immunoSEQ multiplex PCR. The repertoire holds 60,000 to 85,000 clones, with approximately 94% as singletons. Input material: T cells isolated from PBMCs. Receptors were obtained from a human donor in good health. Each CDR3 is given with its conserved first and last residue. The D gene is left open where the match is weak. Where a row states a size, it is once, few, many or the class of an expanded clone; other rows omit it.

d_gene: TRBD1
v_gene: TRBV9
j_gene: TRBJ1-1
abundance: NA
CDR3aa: CASSRRGTEAFF
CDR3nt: TGTGCCAGCAGCCGCAGGGGGACTGAAGCTTTCTTT

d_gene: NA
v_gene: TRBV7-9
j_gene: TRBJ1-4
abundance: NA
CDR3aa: CASSLVGDFVEKLFF
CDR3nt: TGTGCCAGCAGCTTGGTAGGGGATTTCGTTGAAAAACTGTTTTTT

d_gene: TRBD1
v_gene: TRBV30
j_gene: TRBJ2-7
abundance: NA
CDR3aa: CAWLPQGSSYEQYF
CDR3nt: TGTGCCTGGCTCCCACAGGGGTCCTCCTACGAGCAGTACTTC

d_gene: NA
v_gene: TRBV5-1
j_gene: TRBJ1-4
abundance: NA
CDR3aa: CASSSGRRGEKLFF
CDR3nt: TGCGCCAGCAGCTCGGGACGACGGGGGGAAAAACTGTTTTTT

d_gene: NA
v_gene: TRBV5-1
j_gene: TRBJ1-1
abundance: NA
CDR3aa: CASTAAGTEAFF
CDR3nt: TGCGCCAGCACCGCAGCAGGAACTGAAGCTTTCTTT

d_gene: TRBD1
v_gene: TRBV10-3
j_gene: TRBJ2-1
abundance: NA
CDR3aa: CAISGGTVEYNEQFF
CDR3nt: TGTGCCATCAGTGGAGGGACAGTCGAATACAATGAGCAGTTCTTC

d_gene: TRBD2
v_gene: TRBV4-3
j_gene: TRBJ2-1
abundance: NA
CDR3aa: CASSQVGGNEQFF
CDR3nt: TGCGCCAGCAGCCAAGTGGGGGGGAATGAGCAGTTCTTC

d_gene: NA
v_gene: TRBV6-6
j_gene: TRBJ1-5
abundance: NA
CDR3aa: CASSPGDQPQHF
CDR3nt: TGTGCCAGCAGCCCAGGCGATCAGCCCCAGCATTTT

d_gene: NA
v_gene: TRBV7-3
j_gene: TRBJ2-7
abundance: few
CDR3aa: CASKGVEQYF
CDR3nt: TGTGCCAGCAAGGGAGTAGAGCAGTACTTC

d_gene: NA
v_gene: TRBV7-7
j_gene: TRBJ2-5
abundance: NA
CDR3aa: CASSLGVQGETQYF
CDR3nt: TGTGCTAGCAGCTTAGGAGTCCAGGGTGAGACCCAGTACTTC

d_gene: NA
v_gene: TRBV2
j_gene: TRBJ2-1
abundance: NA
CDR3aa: CASIDSPSYNEQFF
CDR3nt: TGTGCCAGCATAGACTCCCCATCCTACAATGAGCAGTTCTTC

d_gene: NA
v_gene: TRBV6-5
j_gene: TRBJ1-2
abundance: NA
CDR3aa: CASSREGDFGYTF
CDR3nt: TGTGCCAGCAGTAGAGAGGGAGACTTTGGCTACACCTTC

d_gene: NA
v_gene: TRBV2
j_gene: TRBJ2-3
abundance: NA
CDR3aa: CASRMGTSTDTQYF
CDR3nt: TGTGCCAGCAGAATGGGGACTAGCACAGATACGCAGTATTTT

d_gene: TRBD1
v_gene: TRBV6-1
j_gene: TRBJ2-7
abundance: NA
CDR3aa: CASRNRDRGSYEQYF
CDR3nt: TGTGCCAGCAGAAACAGGGACAGGGGGTCCTACGAGCAGTACTTC

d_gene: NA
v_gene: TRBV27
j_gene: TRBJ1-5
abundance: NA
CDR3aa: CASSSEGSGQPQHF
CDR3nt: TGTGCCAGCAGCTCTGAGGGCAGCGGTCAGCCCCAGCATTTT

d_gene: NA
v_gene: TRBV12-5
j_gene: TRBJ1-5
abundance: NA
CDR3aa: CASGTSGGRTNQPQHF
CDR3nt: TGTGCTAGTGGTACCTCGGGGGGACGGACCAATCAGCCCCAGCATTTT

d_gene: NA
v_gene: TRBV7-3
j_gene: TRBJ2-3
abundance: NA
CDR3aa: CASSSDSDTQYF
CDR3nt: TGTGCCAGCAGCTCCGACTCAGATACGCAGTATTTT

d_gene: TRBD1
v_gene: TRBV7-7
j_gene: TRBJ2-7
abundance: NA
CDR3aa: CASSSDRGDSYEQYF
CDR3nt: TGTGCCAGCAGCTCGGACAGGGGGGATTCCTACGAGCAGTACTTC

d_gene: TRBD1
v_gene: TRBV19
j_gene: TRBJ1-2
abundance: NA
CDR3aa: CASSRQGNGGYTF
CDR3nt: TGTGCCAGTAGTAGACAGGGGAACGGCGGCTACACCTTC

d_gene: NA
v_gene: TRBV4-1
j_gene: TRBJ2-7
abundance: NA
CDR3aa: CASSQGEFEQYF
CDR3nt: TGCGCCAGCAGCCAAGGAGAATTCGAGCAGTACTTC

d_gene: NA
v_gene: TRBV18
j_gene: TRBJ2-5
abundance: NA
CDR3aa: CASSPGRTQETQYF
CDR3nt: TGTGCCAGCTCACCGGGGCGGACCCAAGAGACCCAGTACTTC

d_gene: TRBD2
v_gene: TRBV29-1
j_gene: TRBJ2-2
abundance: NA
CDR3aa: CSVGTSGSIVLFF
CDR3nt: TGCAGCGTTGGAACTAGCGGGAGTATCGTGCTGTTTTTT

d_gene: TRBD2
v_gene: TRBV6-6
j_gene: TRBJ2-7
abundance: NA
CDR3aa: CASSSSGTQYEQYF
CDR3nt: TGTGCCAGCAGTTCTAGCGGGACGCAATACGAGCAGTACTTC

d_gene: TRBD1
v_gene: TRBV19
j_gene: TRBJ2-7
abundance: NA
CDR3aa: CASAGGAYEQYF
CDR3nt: TGTGCCAGTGCAGGGGGCGCCTACGAGCAGTACTTC

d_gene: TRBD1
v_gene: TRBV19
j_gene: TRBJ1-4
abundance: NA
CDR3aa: CASSIKGAREKLFF
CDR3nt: TGTGCCAGTAGTATCAAGGGGGCGCGTGAAAAACTGTTTTTT

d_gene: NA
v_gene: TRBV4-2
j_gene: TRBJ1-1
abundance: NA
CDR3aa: CASSQVPGAEAFF
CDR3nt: TGTGCCAGCAGCCAAGTCCCCGGGGCTGAAGCTTTCTTT

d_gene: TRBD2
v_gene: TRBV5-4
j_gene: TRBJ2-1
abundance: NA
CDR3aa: CASSSGLATYNEQFF
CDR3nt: TGTGCCAGCAGCTCTGGACTAGCGACATACAATGAGCAGTTCTTC

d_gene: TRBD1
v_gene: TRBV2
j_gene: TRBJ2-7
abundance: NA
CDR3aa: CASSERTGAPSGQYF
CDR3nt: TGTGCCAGCAGTGAACGGACAGGGGCACCAAGCGGGCAGTACTTC

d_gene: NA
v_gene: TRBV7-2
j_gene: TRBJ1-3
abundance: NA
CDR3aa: CASSLGRVLDTIYF
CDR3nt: TGTGCCAGCAGCTTAGGCAGGGTCTTAGACACCATATATTTT

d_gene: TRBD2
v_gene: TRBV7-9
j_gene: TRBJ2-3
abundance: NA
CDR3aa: CASSVAGLLGTQYF
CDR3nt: TGTGCCAGCAGCGTAGCGGGGCTCCTGGGAACGCAGTATTTT

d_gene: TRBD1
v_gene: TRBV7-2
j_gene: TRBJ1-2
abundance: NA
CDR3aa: CASSPRTGGGYGYTF
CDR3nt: TGTGCCAGCAGCCCTAGGACAGGGGGTGGCTATGGCTACACCTTC

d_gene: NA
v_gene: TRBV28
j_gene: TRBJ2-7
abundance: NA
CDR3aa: CASCPLDLAGEQYF
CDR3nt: TGTGCCAGCTGTCCCCTTGACTTGGCCGGGGAGCAGTACTTC

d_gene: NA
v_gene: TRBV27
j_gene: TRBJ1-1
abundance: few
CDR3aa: CASRFRSGTEAFF
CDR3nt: TGTGCCAGCAGATTTAGGTCCGGGACTGAAGCTTTCTTT

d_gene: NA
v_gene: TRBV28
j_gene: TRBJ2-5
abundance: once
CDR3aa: CASSFPPLQETQYF
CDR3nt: TGTGCCAGCAGTTTCCCCCCCCTACAAGAGACCCAGTACTTC

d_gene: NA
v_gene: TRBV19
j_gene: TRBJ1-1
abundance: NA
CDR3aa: CASSIGGVGAFF
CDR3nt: TGTGCCAGTAGTATTGGAGGGGTTGGGGCTTTCTTT

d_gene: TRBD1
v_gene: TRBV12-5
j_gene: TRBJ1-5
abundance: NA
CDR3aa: CASGLAKKTGDSNSNQPQHF
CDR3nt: TGTGCTAGTGGTTTGGCGAAAAAGACAGGGGATAGTAATAGCAATCAGCCCCAGCATTTT

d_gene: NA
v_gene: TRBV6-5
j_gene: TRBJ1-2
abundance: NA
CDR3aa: CASSYAEGGSYGYTF
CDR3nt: TGTGCCAGCAGTTACGCAGAGGGGGGGAGCTATGGCTACACCTTC

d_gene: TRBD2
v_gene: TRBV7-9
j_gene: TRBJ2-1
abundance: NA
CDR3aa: CASLAGDSYNEQFF
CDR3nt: TGTGCCAGCCTAGCGGGAGACTCCTACAATGAGCAGTTCTTC

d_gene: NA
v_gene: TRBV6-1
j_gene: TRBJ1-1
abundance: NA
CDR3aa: CASTSEVAEAFF
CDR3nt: TGTGCCAGCACCTCGGAGGTGGCTGAAGCTTTCTTT

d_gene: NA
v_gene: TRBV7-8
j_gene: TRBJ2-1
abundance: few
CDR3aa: CASSLQGSSYNEQFF
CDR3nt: TGTGCCAGCAGCTTACAGGGGAGCTCCTACAATGAGCAGTTCTTC

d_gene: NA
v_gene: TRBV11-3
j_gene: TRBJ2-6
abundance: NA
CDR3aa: CASSLGTAGGANVLTF
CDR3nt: TGTGCCAGCAGCTTAGGGACAGCGGGAGGGGCCAACGTCCTGACTTTC

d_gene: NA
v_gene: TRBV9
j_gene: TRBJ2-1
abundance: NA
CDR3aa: CASSRLDFTYNEQFF
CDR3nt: TGTGCCAGCAGCCGGCTGGACTTTACCTACAATGAGCAGTTCTTC

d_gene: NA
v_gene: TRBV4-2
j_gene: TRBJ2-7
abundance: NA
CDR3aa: CASSHASMNEQYF
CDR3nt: TGTGCCAGCAGCCACGCGTCTATGAACGAGCAGTACTTC

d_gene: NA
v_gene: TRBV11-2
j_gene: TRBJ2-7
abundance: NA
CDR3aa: CASSLEVTGHEQYF
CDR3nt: TGTGCCAGCAGCTTAGAGGTTACAGGGCACGAGCAGTACTTC

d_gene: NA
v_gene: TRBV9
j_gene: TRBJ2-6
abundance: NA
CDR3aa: CASSATGSGSGANVLTF
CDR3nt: TGTGCCAGCAGCGCTACAGGGTCCGGCTCTGGGGCCAACGTCCTGACTTTC

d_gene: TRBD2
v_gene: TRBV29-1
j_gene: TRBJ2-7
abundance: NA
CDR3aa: CSVEAPTSAYEQYF
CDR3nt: TGCAGCGTTGAAGCACCGACTAGCGCCTACGAGCAGTACTTC

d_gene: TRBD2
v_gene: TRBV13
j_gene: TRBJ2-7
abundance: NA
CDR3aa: CASSTRRRLAGSSEQYF
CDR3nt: TGTGCCAGCAGCACACGACGTCGACTAGCGGGATCAAGCGAGCAGTACTTC

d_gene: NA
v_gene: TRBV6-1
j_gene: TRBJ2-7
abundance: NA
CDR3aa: CASSERSRDEQYF
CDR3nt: TGTGCCAGCAGTGAACGGTCCCGAGACGAGCAGTACTTC

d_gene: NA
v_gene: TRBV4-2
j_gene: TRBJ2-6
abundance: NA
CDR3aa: CASSQESPGLISGANVLTF
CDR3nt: TGTGCCAGCAGCCAAGAAAGTCCAGGGTTAATCTCTGGGGCCAACGTCCTGACTTTC

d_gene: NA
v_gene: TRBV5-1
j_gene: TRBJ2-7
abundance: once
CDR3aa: CASKALGSSYEQYF
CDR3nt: TGCGCCAGCAAAGCGCTTGGAAGCTCCTACGAGCAGTACTTC

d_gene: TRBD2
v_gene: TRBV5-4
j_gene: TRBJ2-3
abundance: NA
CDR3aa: CASSLSSSGRNTDTQYF
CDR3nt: TGTGCCAGCAGCTTGTCCTCTAGCGGGAGGAACACAGATACGCAGTATTTT

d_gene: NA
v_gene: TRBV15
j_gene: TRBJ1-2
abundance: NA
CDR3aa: CATSREDSSFYGYTF
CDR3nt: TGTGCCACCAGCAGAGAAGACAGCTCCTTCTATGGCTACACCTTC

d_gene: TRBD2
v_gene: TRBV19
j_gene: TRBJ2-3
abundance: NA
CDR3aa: CASSISVGPSGIATDTQYF
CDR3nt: TGTGCCAGTAGTATATCAGTCGGTCCTAGCGGGATTGCGACAGATACGCAGTATTTT